The 17 T cell receptor beta chains given below trace back to one sample, sequenced in a study of blood T cell repertoires in COVID-19 (dated by TCRdb to about 2020). Library preparation used the immunoSEQ multiplex PCR assay. TCRdb retrieved this table from immuneACCESS and kept in-frame rearrangements only. Not all clones are present; in checked studies, unresolved V genes account for under half, and no reason is known for the remainder. In all, the sample holds 25,000 to 35,000 clones, and 91% of those were seen once. In total, the top ten clones hold about 10% of the sample. The specimen was peripheral blood. Receptors originate from a human donor with active COVID-19. The donor label of this sample is uncertain.

The chain has TRBV11-3 and TRBJ2-2; tentative D call: TRBD2 (6 bases). The CDR3 covers 18 residues. Germline V gene data show CDR1 as SGHNT and CDR2 as YENEEA. V was pared by 0 bases and J by 4 bases, with 18 bases between. Written as DNA, the CDR3 is TGTGCCAGCAGCTTAGATATTGACGCGGGGTCGGGCACCGGGGAGCTGTTTTTT. It encodes CASSLDIDAGSGTGELFF.

The gene calls are TRBV5-6 and TRBJ2-7; possibly TRBD1 for D (6 bases). The CDR3 runs to 16 residues. Germline lookup yields CDR1 SGHDT and CDR2 YYEEEE. The ends were cut back, 0 bases at V and 7 bases at J, with 20 bases in the middle. This CDR3 is CASSLVIWKGVGEQYF. CDR3 DNA: TGTGCCAGCAGCTTGGTTATATGGAAGGGGGTGGGTGAGCAGTACTTC.

The chain employs TRBV5-6 and TRBJ2-3; TRBD1 matches 7 bases. Losses at the gene ends were 0 bases for V and 2 bases for J; bases not matched to a gene: 9. Germline-derived CDR1 and CDR2 are SGHDT and YYEEEE. The CDR3 contains 17 residues. CDR3 bases: TGTGCCAGCAGCTTGGAAGGGGGCAGGGTGTCCACAGATACGCAGTATTTT. Encoded protein: CASSLEGGRVSTDTQYF.

J is TRBJ1-1 and V is TRBV9, with TRBD1 matching over 7 bases. Germline CDR1 is SGDLS and CDR2 is YYNGEE. Trimming cost V 4 bases and J 4 bases; bases outside gene matches: 7. The CDR3 runs to 14 residues. The CDR3 spells CASSSQQGITEAFF. For the CDR3, the DNA is TGTGCCAGCAGCAGCCAACAGGGGATCACTGAAGCTTTCTTT.

This clone occurred a few times. The chain has TRBV5-1 and TRBJ1-2; weak D call: TRBD1 (6 bases). From germline, CDR1 is SGHRS and CDR2 YFSETQ. This CDR3 spans 13 amino acids. The V gene lost 3 bases and the J gene lost 4 bases, with 10 bases spanning the gap. CDR3: CASSYGGAYGYTF. In DNA, the CDR3 is TGCGCCAGCAGCTATGGGGGGGCCTATGGCTACACCTTC.

The rearrangement joins TRBV9 to TRBJ2-3, with 8 nucleotides matching TRBD2. Germline V gene lookup returns CDR1 SGDLS and CDR2 YYNGEE. The J segment lost 4 bases and the V segment lost 1 base, leaving 5 bases of the junction unmatched. This CDR3 spans 15 amino acids. The DNA for the CDR3 is TGTGCCAGCAGCGTACCGGCGGGGGGCGCAGATACGCAGTATTTT. Its protein product is CASSVPAGGADTQYF.

This chain joins TRBV5-4 and TRBJ2-5, with D unresolved. CDR1 and CDR2 from the germline V gene are SGHNT and YYREEE (reference sequence). The CDR3 has 12 residues. Trimming shortened V by 0 bases and J by 9 bases, and 9 bases separated the two germline ends. The CDR3 DNA follows: TGTGCCAGCAGCTTGGACGGTCGGGCCCAGTACTTC. Its translation is CASSLDGRAQYF.

The chain's CDR3 is CASSLEGEGTGELFF. The CDR3 DNA reads TGTGCCAGCAGCCTGGAGGGGGAGGGGACCGGGGAGCTGTTTTTT. The chain combines TRBV27 with TRBJ2-2; D is perhaps TRBD2 (7 bases). V dropped 6 bases and J dropped 5 bases, with 16 bases sitting between them. The CDR3 has 15 residues. Germline CDR1 MNHEY, CDR2 SMNVEV (reference sequence).

This CDR3 is CASSLAPGITDTQYF. CDR3 coding DNA: TGTGCCAGCAGCTTAGCCCCAGGAATCACAGATACGCAGTATTTT. This chain uses TRBV7-9 with TRBJ2-3; D is undetermined. The CDR3 spans 15 residues. Germline CDR1 and CDR2: SEHNR and FQNEAQ (reference sequence). V was shortened by 0 bases and J by 2 bases, with 9 bases between the two germline ends.

The chain uses TRBV7-2 and TRBJ2-1; 12 bases match TRBD1. V lost 5 bases, J lost 5 bases, and 16 bases stayed unmatched. This CDR3 is 19 amino acids long. The V gene's germline CDR1 is SGHTA and CDR2 FQGNSA. CDR3 sequence reads: CASSPGTGGAGAPHNEQFF. DNA for the CDR3: TGTGCCAGCAGCCCTGGGACAGGGGGCGCAGGGGCCCCTCACAATGAGCAGTTCTTC.

The gene calls are TRBV19 and TRBJ1-2; 8 nucleotides line up with TRBD1. V lost 5 bases and J lost 1; bases outside the gene matches: 9. From germline, CDR1 is LNHDA and CDR2 SQIVND (reference sequence). This CDR3 comprises 16 residues. CDR3 loop: CASSARQGPINYGYTF. The CDR3, as DNA: TGTGCCAGTAGTGCAAGACAGGGGCCGATTAACTATGGCTACACCTTC. Based on the CDR3 plus reference TRBV19 and TRBJ1-2, the full variable domain is DGGITQSPKYLFRKEGQNVTLSCEQNLNHDAMYWYRQDPGQGLRLIYYSQIVNDFQKGDIAEGYSVSREKKESFPLTVTSAQKNPTAFYLCASSARQGPINYGYTFGSGTRLTVV.

The chain uses TRBV6-8 and TRBJ1-6; tentatively, D is TRBD1 (5 bases). This CDR3 comprises 15 residues. Trimming pared 0 bases from V and 7 bases from J, leaving 10 bases between. Germline lookup yields CDR1 MNHGY and CDR2 SAAAGT. The CDR3 protein is CASSYSGGLNSPLHF. The CDR3 DNA sequence: TGTGCCAGCAGTTACTCGGGGGGTTTAAATTCACCCCTCCACTTT.

V is TRBV12-5 and J is TRBJ1-2; D remains ambiguous. Germline lookup yields CDR1 LGHNT and CDR2 FRNRAP. Trimming stripped 4 bases from V and 5 bases from J, with 11 bases between. This CDR3 has 13 residues. The CDR3 DNA sequence: TGTGCTAGTGGTTCCGCGTTTGGTTATGGCTACACCTTC. Translation: CASGSAFGYGYTF.

J is TRBJ2-7 and V is TRBV7-8; TRBD1 is a possible D gene (5 bases). V dropped 5 bases and J dropped 3 bases, with 11 bases sitting between them. Per germline, CDR1 SGHVS and CDR2 FQNEAQ. The CDR3 covers 13 residues. CDR3: CASSRPGIYEQYF. The CDR3 DNA is TGTGCCAGCAGCCGACCAGGGATCTACGAGCAGTACTTC.

The chain carries TRBV16 and TRBJ2-7, with D possibly being TRBD1 (5 bases). The CDR3 is 14 residues long. Germline V CDR1 and CDR2: KGHSY, FQNENV. V was shortened by 4 bases and J by 0 bases, with 10 bases between the two germline ends. This CDR3 reads CASSPLTVSYEQYF. The CDR3, as DNA: TGTGCCAGCAGCCCTTTGACAGTCTCCTACGAGCAGTACTTC.

The chain carries TRBV7-2 and TRBJ2-1; TRBD2 agrees at 16 bases. Trimming at V came to 6 bases and at J to 7 bases, leaving 15 bases not matched to a gene. The CDR3 is made up of 19 amino acids. Germline CDR1 is SGHTA and CDR2 is FQGNSA. The CDR3 coding sequence is TGTGCCAGCAGAGCCCCCACCGGGACTAGCGGGGGGGCGAAGAATGAGCAGTTCTTC. This codes for CASRAPTGTSGGAKNEQFF. The full variable domain, rest sourced from reference TRBV7-2 and TRBJ2-1, is GAGVSQSPSNKVTEKGKDVELRCDPISGHTALYWYRQSLGQGLEFLIYFQGNSAPDKSGLPSDRFSAERTGGSVSTLTIQRTQQEDSAVYLCASRAPTGTSGGAKNEQFFGPGTRLTVL.

The CDR3 sequence is CAWSVGTGGPYGYTF. The CDR3 DNA is TGTGCCTGGAGTGTTGGGACAGGGGGTCCCTATGGCTACACCTTC. This sequence joins TRBV30 and TRBJ1-2; 11 nucleotides line up with TRBD1. There are 15 residues in the CDR3. V lost 0 bases to trimming and J lost 4 bases; unmatched junction nucleotides: 4. CDR1 is GTSNPN, CDR2 SVGIG, per germline (reference sequence).